The source of this TCR beta chain is a study of blood T cell repertoires in COVID-19. About the research overall: Samples came from the United States, Italy and Spain, spanning acute and convalescent COVID-19. PBMCs, B-cell-depleted T cells, or T cells were the source of the cDNA or gDNA that made up the material.

V was pared by 7 bases and J by 3 bases, with 5 bases of the junction left unmatched. Per germline, CDR1 SNHLY and CDR2 FYNNEI. The CDR3 loop spans 15 amino acids. Original data processing: Counts of nucleated cells, estimated from reference gene primer amplification, were obtained. Repertoires were generated with immunoSEQ multiplex PCR, while TCRdb's copy carries only in-frame clones and drops some. V and J calls and clone size follow that table, whereas D and trimming were derived from the DNA. Seen here are about 130,000 clones, over 75% observed once, and the top ten hold approximately 1%. Material: peripheral blood. This chain joins TRBV2 and TRBJ1-4, with 10 bases aligning to TRBD1. The origin of this receptor is a woman aged 80 or over with acute or convalescent COVID-19. The CDR3 sequence is CASMTGGFANEKLFF. The DNA of the CDR3 is TGTGCCAGCATGACAGGGGGCTTCGCTAATGAAAAACTGTTTTTT.